These 8 T cell receptor beta chains originate from one sample sequenced in a study of OX40 agonist ivuxolimab in advanced cancers. The method was immunoSEQ multiplex PCR; TCRdb's version includes in-frame clones alone and lacks a portion of them. The table lists tens of thousands of clones, under 90% of them singletons. The starting material was CD4+ or CD8+ T cells sorted from blood, obtained in a trial of the OX40 agonist ivuxolimab. The receptors here all came from an adult with an advanced solid tumor such as melanoma, head and neck, liver or kidney cancer.

The J gene is TRBJ1-6, the V gene TRBV4-1; the D is unclear. Germline CDR1 MGHRA, CDR2 YSYEKL. Trimming removed 4 bases at V and 0 bases at J, with 13 bases between. The CDR3 spans 17 residues. The CDR3 spells CASSLQFPSSYNSPLHF. DNA of the CDR3: TGCGCCAGCAGCCTTCAGTTTCCTAGCTCCTATAATTCACCCCTCCACTTT.

CDR3 protein: CASSPLYGGNSPLHF. CDR3 sequence (DNA): TGTGCCAGCAGTCCCCTTTATGGGGGCAACTCACCCCTCCACTTT. The gene calls are TRBV27 and TRBJ1-6; weak D call: TRBD1 (6 bases). Trimming pared 5 bases from V and 10 bases from J, leaving 18 bases between. The CDR3 runs 15 residues. The germline V gene encodes CDR1 MNHEY and CDR2 SMNVEV (reference sequence).

The chain is built from TRBV7-9 and TRBJ2-3; 12 positions match TRBD1. Germline V gene lookup returns CDR1 SEHNR and CDR2 FQNEAQ (reference sequence). The J segment lost 0 bases and the V segment lost 7 bases, leaving 8 bases of the junction unmatched. CDR3 size: 17 residues. The CDR3 DNA follows: TGTGCCAGCACTTTGGGACAGGGGGCCGCTAGCACAGATACGCAGTATTTT. Amino acid sequence: CASTLGQGAASTDTQYF.

The chain employs TRBV6-6 and TRBJ1-3; D is possibly TRBD1 (5 bases). The CDR3 has 16 residues. CDR1 is MNHNY and CDR2 is SVGAGI in the germline V gene (reference sequence). V shed 7 bases and J shed 0 bases, with 16 bases lying between them. The CDR3 region has the DNA TGTGCCAGCATCGCCCCGAGGGGTTACTCTGGAAACACCATATATTTT. It yields the protein CASIAPRGYSGNTIYF.

This clone was observed a few times. The V call is TRBV15, the J call TRBJ2-1; the match to TRBD2 covers 13 bases. V was pared by 0 bases and J by 9 bases, with 8 bases of the junction left unmatched. CDR3 length: 17 residues. CDR1 is LNHNV and CDR2 is YYDKDF in the germline V gene (reference sequence). This CDR3 reads CATSRDRLAGGHGEQFF. In DNA form, the CDR3 reads TGTGCCACCAGCAGAGACCGACTAGCGGGGGGCCATGGTGAGCAGTTCTTC.

This clone was seen a single time. The chain combines TRBV23-1 with TRBJ2-2; D possibly corresponds to TRBD1 (5 bases). TRBV23-1 is filed as an ORF, its function uncertain. This CDR3 is built from 17 residues. Trimming pared 0 bases from V and 5 bases from J, leaving 16 bases between. The CDR3 coding sequence is TGCGCCAGCAGTCAATCGAATGACAGAGCGTTGACCGGGGAGCTGTTTTTT. Its protein product is CASSQSNDRALTGELFF.

The sample holds one count of this clone. The gene calls are TRBV10-1 and TRBJ2-7, with no clear D. Germline loops: CDR1 WNHNN, CDR2 SYGVQD (reference sequence). The length of the CDR3 is 10 residues. Trimming stripped 11 bases from V and 4 bases from J, with 9 bases between. CDR3 in amino acids: CARPGYEQYV. CDR3 nucleotides: TGCGCCCGCCCCGGGTACGAGCAGTACGTC.

This clone was observed once. The chain has TRBV7-2 and TRBJ2-4, with 15 positions matching TRBD2. From germline, CDR1 is SGHTA and CDR2 FQGNSA. This CDR3 is built from 17 residues. The ends lost 7 bases at V and 3 bases at J; junction bases unmatched: 7. CDR3 sequence: CASTAPGLAGGKNIQYF. The CDR3 bases are TGTGCCAGCACCGCTCCGGGACTAGCGGGGGGCAAAAACATTCAGTACTTC.